This TCR beta chain comes out of a study of OX40 agonist ivuxolimab in advanced cancers. Study background: From 23 to 79 years was the age range, with a mean of approximately 58 years, and roughly 83% were male.

Patients were excluded for autoimmune disease history or systemic immunosuppression. Sampled blood was obtained at baseline, cycle 4 day 1, and cycle 7 day 1. From germline, CDR1 is MDHEN and CDR2 SYDVKM. V was shortened by 6 bases and J by 2 bases, with 14 bases between the two germline ends. This CDR3 contains 14 residues. Here immunoSEQ multiplex PCR was the method, and the copy in TCRdb shows in-frame clones only, minus some. The table shows over 85,000 clones, with 90% to 95% occurring only once. The clonotype was recovered from an adult with an advanced solid tumor such as melanoma, head and neck, liver or kidney cancer. V and J are TRBV28 and TRBJ2-7; no firm D call. The source material was CD4+ or CD8+ T cells sorted from blood, sampled in a trial of the OX40 agonist ivuxolimab. This CDR3 reads CASRMTPTTYEQYF. In DNA form, the CDR3 reads TGTGCCAGCAGGATGACTCCGACCACCTACGAGCAGTACTTC.